This T cell receptor beta chain was recovered during a study of blood T cell repertoires in COVID-19. Study background: Samples representing acute and convalescent COVID-19 were sourced from the United States, Italy and Spain. In each case, the material was cDNA or gDNA derived from T cells, B-cell-depleted T cells, or PBMCs.

The germline gives CDR1 GTSNPN, CDR2 SVGIG (reference sequence). The CDR3 consists of 13 residues. V lost 4 bases to trimming and J lost 8 bases, with 14 bases between them. Source study methods: The assay estimated nucleated cells by amplifying reference gene primers. Repertoires were generated with immunoSEQ multiplex PCR, while TCRdb's copy carries only in-frame clones and drops some. V and J calls and clone size come straight from that table; D and trimming were deduced from the DNA. This sample has 300,000 to 400,000 clones, with roughly 90% found just once. Sequencing was performed on peripheral blood. The genes are TRBV30 and TRBJ1-4, with D possibly matching TRBD1 (5 bases). This sequence originates from a woman between 45 and 60 years old with active or convalescent COVID-19. CDR3 in amino acids: CAWNLGGTEKLFF. As DNA, the CDR3 is TGTGCCTGGAACCTGGGGGGAACCGAAAAACTGTTTTTT.